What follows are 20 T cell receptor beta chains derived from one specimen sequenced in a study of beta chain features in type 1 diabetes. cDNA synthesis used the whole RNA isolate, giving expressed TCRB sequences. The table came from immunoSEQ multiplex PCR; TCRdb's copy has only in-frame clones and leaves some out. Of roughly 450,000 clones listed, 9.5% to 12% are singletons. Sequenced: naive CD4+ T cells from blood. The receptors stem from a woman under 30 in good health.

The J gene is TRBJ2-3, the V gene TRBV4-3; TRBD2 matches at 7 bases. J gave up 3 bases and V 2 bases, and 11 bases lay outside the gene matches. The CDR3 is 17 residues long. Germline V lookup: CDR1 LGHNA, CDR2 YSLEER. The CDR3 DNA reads TGCGCCAGCAGCCAACAGAGGACTAGGTCTTCAACAGATACGCAGTATTTT. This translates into CASSQQRTRSSTDTQYF.

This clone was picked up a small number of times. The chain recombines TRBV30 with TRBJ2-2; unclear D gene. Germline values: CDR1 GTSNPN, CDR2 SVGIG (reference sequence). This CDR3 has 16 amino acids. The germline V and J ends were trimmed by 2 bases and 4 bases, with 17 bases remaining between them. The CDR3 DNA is TGTGCCTGGAGTCCCCGAGAGGCTGAAGGCACCGGGGAGCTGTTTTTT. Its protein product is CAWSPREAEGTGELFF.

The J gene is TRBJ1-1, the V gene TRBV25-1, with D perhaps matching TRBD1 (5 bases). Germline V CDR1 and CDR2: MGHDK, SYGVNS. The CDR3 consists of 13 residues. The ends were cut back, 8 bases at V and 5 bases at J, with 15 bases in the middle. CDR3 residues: CASGLAGTTEAFF. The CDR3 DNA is TGTGCCAGCGGGCTGGCAGGGACGACTGAAGCTTTCTTT.

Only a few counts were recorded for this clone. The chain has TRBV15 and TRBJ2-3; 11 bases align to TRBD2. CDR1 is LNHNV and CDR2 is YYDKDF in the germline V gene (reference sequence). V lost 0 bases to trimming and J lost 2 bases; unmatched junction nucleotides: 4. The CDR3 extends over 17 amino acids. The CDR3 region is CATSRDSGRAPTDTQYF. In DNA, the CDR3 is TGTGCCACCAGCAGAGATAGCGGGAGGGCCCCCACAGATACGCAGTATTTT.

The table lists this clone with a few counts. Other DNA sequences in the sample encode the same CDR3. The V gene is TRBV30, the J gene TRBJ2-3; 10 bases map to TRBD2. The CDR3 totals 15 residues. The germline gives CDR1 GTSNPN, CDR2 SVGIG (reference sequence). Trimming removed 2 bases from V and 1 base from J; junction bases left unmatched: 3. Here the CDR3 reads CAWSPGLAGTDTQYF. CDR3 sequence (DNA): TGTGCCTGGAGTCCAGGACTAGCGGGCACAGATACGCAGTATTTT.

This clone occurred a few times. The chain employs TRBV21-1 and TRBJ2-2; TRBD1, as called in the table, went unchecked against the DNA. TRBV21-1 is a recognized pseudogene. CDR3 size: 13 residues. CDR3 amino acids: CASSSRQGEELFF. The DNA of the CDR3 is TGTGCCAGCAGCTCGAGACAGGGGGAGGAGCTGTTTTTT.

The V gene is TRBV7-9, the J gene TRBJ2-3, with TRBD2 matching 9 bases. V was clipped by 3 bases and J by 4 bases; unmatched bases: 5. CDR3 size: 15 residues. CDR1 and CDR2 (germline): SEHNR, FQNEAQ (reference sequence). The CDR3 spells CASSFGSGRADTQYF. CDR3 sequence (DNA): TGTGCCAGCAGCTTCGGTAGCGGGAGAGCAGATACGCAGTATTTT.

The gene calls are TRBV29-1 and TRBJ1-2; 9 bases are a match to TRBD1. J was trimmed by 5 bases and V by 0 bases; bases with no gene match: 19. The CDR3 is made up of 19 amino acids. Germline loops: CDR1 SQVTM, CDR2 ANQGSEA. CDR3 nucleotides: TGCAGCGTTGAAGAAAACACACGGGACAGGGATTCGGGCGTGTATGGCTACACCTTC. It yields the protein CSVEENTRDRDSGVYGYTF.

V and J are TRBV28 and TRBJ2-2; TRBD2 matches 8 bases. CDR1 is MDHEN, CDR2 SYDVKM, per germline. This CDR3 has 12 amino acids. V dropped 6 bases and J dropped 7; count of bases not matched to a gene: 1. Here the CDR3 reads CASSTSGGELFF. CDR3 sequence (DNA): TGTGCCAGCAGCACTAGCGGCGGGGAGCTGTTTTTT.

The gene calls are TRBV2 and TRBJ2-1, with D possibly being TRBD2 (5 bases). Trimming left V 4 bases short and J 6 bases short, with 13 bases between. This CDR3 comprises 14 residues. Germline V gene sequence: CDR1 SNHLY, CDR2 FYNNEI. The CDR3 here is CASSGVRGFNEQFF. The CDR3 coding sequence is TGTGCCAGCAGTGGGGTAAGAGGGTTCAATGAGCAGTTCTTC.

CDR3 sequence: CASSFGPRAGRETQYF. The CDR3 DNA reads as TGCGCCAGCAGCTTCGGGCCAAGGGCAGGGAGAGAGACCCAGTACTTC. This sequence joins TRBV5-1 and TRBJ2-5; D is perhaps TRBD1 or TRBD2 (5 bases each). V was trimmed by 2 bases and J by 4 bases, leaving 18 bases between them. The CDR3 is 16 amino acids. Germline CDR1 SGHRS, CDR2 YFSETQ.

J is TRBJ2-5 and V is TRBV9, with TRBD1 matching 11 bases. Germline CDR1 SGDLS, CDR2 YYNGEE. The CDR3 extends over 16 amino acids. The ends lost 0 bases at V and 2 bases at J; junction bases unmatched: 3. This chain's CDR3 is CASSVAGTGGQETQYF. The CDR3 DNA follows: TGTGCCAGCAGCGTAGCTGGGACAGGGGGACAAGAGACCCAGTACTTC.

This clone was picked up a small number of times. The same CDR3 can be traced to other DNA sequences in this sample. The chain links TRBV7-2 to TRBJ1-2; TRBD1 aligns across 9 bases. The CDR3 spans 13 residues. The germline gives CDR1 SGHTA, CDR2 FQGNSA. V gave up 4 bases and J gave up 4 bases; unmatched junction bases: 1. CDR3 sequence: CASSSGQGYGYTF. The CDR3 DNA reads TGTGCCAGCAGCTCGGGACAGGGCTATGGCTACACCTTC. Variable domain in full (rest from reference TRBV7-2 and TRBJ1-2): GAGVSQSPSNKVTEKGKDVELRCDPISGHTALYWYRQSLGQGLEFLIYFQGNSAPDKSGLPSDRFSAERTGGSVSTLTIQRTQQEDSAVYLCASSSGQGYGYTFGSGTRLTVV.

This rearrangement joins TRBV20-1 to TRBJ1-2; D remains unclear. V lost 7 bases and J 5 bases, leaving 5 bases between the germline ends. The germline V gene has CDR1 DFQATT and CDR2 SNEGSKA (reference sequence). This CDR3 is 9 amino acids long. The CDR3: CSVPYGYTF. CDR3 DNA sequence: TGCAGTGTCCCATATGGCTACACCTTC.

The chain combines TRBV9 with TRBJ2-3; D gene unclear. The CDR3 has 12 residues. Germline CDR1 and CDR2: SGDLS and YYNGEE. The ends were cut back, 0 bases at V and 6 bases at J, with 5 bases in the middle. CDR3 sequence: CASSVGQDTQYF. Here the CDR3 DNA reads TGTGCCAGCAGCGTAGGCCAGGATACGCAGTATTTT.

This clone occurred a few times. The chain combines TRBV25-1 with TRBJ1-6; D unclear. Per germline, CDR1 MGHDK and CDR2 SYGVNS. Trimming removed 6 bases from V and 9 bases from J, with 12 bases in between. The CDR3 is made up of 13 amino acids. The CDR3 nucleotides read TGTGCCAGCAGCGGCGGCGGCTTTTCACCCCTCCACTTT. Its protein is CASSGGGFSPLHF.

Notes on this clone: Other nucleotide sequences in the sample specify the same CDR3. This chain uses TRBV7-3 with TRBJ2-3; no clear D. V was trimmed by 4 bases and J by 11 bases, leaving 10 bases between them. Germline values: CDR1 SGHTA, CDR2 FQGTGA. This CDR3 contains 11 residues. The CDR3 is CASSSGEWQYF. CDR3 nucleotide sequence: TGTGCCAGCAGCTCCGGTGAATGGCAGTATTTT.

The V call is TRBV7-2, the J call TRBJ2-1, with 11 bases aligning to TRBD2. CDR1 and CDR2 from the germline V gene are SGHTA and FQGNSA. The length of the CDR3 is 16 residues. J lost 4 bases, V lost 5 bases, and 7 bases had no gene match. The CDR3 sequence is CASSQYSSGRYNEQFF. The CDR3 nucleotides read TGTGCCAGCAGCCAGTACTCTAGCGGGAGGTACAATGAGCAGTTCTTC.

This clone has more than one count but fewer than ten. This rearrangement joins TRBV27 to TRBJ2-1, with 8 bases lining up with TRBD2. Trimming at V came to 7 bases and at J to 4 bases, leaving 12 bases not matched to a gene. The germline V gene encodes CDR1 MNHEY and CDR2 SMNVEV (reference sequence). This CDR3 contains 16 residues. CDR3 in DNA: TGTGCCAGCATACCAGCGGGAGTACGCGCGTACAATGAGCAGTTCTTC. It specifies CASIPAGVRAYNEQFF.

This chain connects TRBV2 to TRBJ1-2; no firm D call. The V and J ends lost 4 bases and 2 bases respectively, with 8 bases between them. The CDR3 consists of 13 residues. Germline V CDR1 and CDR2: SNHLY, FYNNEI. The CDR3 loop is CASSGRLNYGYTF. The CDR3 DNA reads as TGTGCCAGCAGTGGACGGCTGAACTATGGCTACACCTTC.